What follows is one T cell receptor beta chain and its context. Antigen unknown. Both 60 Vbeta primers and 13 Jbeta primers went into the PCR. Assay: immunoSEQ multiplex PCR; the TCRdb copy retains only in-frame clones and omits some. This sample has around 180,000 clones; just under 85% occur once, and the top ten carry 4.5% to 5.5%. Germline loops: CDR1 SGDLS, CDR2 YYNGEE. The ends were cut back, 6 bases at V and 0 bases at J, with 12 bases in the middle. The CDR3 runs 15 residues. The data were obtained in a study of cytomegalovirus exposure and HLA in healthy donors. Whole-study results and caveats: Prior analysis indicated that the majority of TCR beta V segments exhibited productivity approximately 90% or approximately 30% of the time. As a later analysis revealed, the rate of TCR association differed by HLA locus, with DRB1 most and HLA-C fewest.

Though nominally healthy at sampling, donors likely had unrecorded immune exposures. The rearrangement uses TRBV9 and TRBJ1-4; tentatively, D is TRBD1 (6 bases). The clonotype comes from a girl aged 5-17 years in good health and CMV-seropositive. The source material was PBMCs. The CDR3 reads CASTRGGATNEKLFF. The CDR3 nucleotides are TGTGCCAGCACCAGGGGCGGAGCAACTAATGAAAAACTGTTTTTT. The full variable domain, rest sourced from reference TRBV9 and TRBJ1-4, is DSGVTQTPKHLITATGQRVTLRCSPRSGDLSVYWYQQSLDQGLQFLIQYYNGEERAKGNILERFSAQQFPDLHSELNLSSLELGDSALYFCASTRGGATNEKLFFGSGTQLSVL.